The present entry profiles one T cell receptor beta chain with its context. This clonotype was seen a handful of times. It has no known antigen specificity. No clone much larger than this one lies a single base away; base qualities are absent. The CDR3 measures 15 amino acids from cysteine to phenylalanine. Only CDR3 DNA remains: 45 bases, in frame from the first base. V gives up 3 bases and J gives up 0 bases, and the segment between their germline ends measures 12 bases. From a lookup of the germline V gene (reference sequence), CDR1 and CDR2 are DFQATT and SNEGSKA. This entry comes from a study of response to subunit inactivated influenza vaccine (dated by TCRdb to 2016 to 2019). Background for the entire study: Deep quantitative T cell receptor repertoire profiling was used in the study to track responses to a trivalent subunit inactivated influenza vaccine.

Receptor amplification or capture employed RT-PCR. This sample was sequenced with an Illumina HiSeq 2500. The public reads were quality trimmed at Q25 with fastp and then assembled into clones with MiXCR by TCRdb, keeping productive beta chains. Each CDR3 protein appears once, grouped with its most common genes and DNA. Present in this sample are fewer than 700,000 distinct CDR3 sequences, 13% of which were seen just once. Around 12% of the sample is in the top ten clones. Explained via the paper, the time point label denotes: approximately 45 days after influenza vaccine administration. Overall study results and their limits: The authors suggested that each seasonal influenza vaccination may recruit only a limited number of new T cells.

The chain couples TRBV20-1 to TRBJ2-1; the D gene identity is not certain. This receptor was obtained from a man between 50 and 59 years old who received an inactivated influenza vaccine. Donor details come from another sample of the same person, matched by shared clones. Sequenced here: PBMCs from blood, sampled around seven weeks after vaccination. The CDR3 reads as follows: CSASSGRLSYNEQFF. The DNA sequence is as follows: TGCAGTGCTAGTAGTGGCAGACTCTCCTACAATGAGCAGTTCTTC.